This TCR beta chain stems from a study of cytomegalovirus exposure and HLA in healthy donors. CDR3 length equals 14 residues. Germline lookup yields CDR1 LNHNV and CDR2 YYDKDF (reference sequence). Between the trimmed V and J ends, which lost 0 bases and 1 base, there was a span of 4 bases. PCR used 60 Vbeta primers and 13 Jbeta primers. The repertoire was sequenced with immunoSEQ multiplex PCR; TCRdb's copy has only in-frame clones and lacks some. Among over 150,000 clones listed, around 73% were seen once. Nominally healthy donors were sampled, though unrecorded immune exposures were likely. The receptor comes from a woman aged 30 to 39 in good health and CMV-seronegative. Sequencing input: PBMCs. The rearrangement uses TRBV15 and TRBJ2-1, with D unresolved. Here the CDR3 reads CATSRDRSYNEQFF. CDR3 DNA sequence: TGTGCCACCAGCAGAGATCGTTCCTACAATGAGCAGTTCTTC.